Below are 30 T cell receptor beta chains sequenced from a single sample in a study of glioma-infiltrating T cells. Using RNA template, CDR3s of TCR alpha and beta were amplified with iRepertoire arm-PCR. One entry per CDR3 protein results from TCRdb running MiXCR on the multiplex PCR reads. The sample yields 90,000 to 100,000 distinct CDR3 sequences, 35% to 45% seen once. Material for sequencing was glioma tissue, nonneoplastic brain tissue, or PBMCs (not recorded which). The receptors were gathered from a human donor with low-grade glioma or glioblastoma, undergoing nonglioma brain surgery, or in good health (not recorded which).

Sample share makes this clonotype medium-sized (0.01 to 0.1%). The gene calls are TRBV28 and TRBJ1-2; D perhaps matches TRBD1 (5 bases). With 4 bases removed from V and 4 bases from J, the gap between germline ends came to 19 bases. Germline CDR1 is MDHEN and CDR2 is SYDVKM. This CDR3 region has 16 residues. The CDR3, as DNA: TGTGCCAGCAGTTGGACAAGGGCGGACTACCCCTATGGCTACACCTTC. The encoded protein is CASSWTRADYPYGYTF.

This clonotype showed up many times. V is TRBV19 and J is TRBJ2-3; TRBD1 might be the D (6 bases). This CDR3 has 15 amino acids. Trimming took 3 bases from V and 7 from J, leaving 17 bases between them. Germline CDR1 and CDR2: LNHDA and SQIVND (reference sequence). CDR3 DNA sequence: TGTGCCAGTAGTATTAGGCAGGGGATAACAAATACGCAGTATTTT. Translating gives CASSIRQGITNTQYF.

This clonotype was observed at least ten times. The chain recombines TRBV2 with TRBJ2-1; D remains ambiguous. Deletions cut 5 bases from V and 9 bases from J, with 14 bases between. The germline V gene encodes CDR1 SNHLY and CDR2 FYNNEI. This CDR3 is built from 13 residues. The CDR3 is CASSSRQGGEQFF. In nucleotides, the CDR3 is TGTGCCAGCAGTTCCCGGCAAGGTGGTGAGCAGTTCTTC.

The sample holds many counts of this clonotype. This sequence joins TRBV6-1 and TRBJ2-5; 8 bases fit TRBD1. The CDR3 covers 15 residues. Unmatched junction bases numbered 10, after V lost 6 bases and J lost 4 bases. Per the germline V gene, CDR1 is MNHNS and CDR2 is SASEGT. This CDR3 reads CASSRPRDRGETQYF. The DNA for the CDR3 is TGTGCCAGCAGCCGACCGCGAGACAGGGGAGAGACCCAGTACTTC.

This clonotype showed up just once. A read error is possible here, since a much larger clone lies one base away. The V gene is TRBV29-1, the J gene TRBJ2-3, with a tentative D call TRBD2 (6 bases). The CDR3 extends over 14 amino acids. CDR1 is SQVTM and CDR2 is ANQGSEA in the germline V gene. The CDR3 protein is CISGGGGGTDTQYF. The CDR3 nucleotides read TGCATTTCGGGTGGGGGAGGAGGCACAGATACGCAGTATTTT.

Concerning this clonotype itself: One base away lies a much larger clone, so this may be a sequencing read error. This chain joins TRBV7-3 and TRBJ2-2, with D unresolved. The germline CDR1 and CDR2 sequences are SGHTA and FQGTGA. CDR3 length: 14 amino acids. V was pared by 1 base and J by 6 bases, with 9 bases between. CDR3 bases: TGTGCCAGCAGCTTAATTTTGAGCTCCGGGGAGCTGTTTTTT. Translation: CASSLILSSGELFF.

To note about this clonotype: A much more abundant neighbour one base away suggests this may be a read error. V usage is TRBV6-1 and J usage is TRBJ2-4, with 11 bases fitting TRBD1. Germline loops: CDR1 MNHNS, CDR2 SASEGT. This CDR3 region has 18 residues. As DNA, the CDR3 is TGTGCCAGCAGTGGACGGGGGACAGGGGGTTTAGCCAAAAACATTCGGTACTTC. Translation: CASSGRGTGGLAKNIRYF.

This clonotype was recorded many times. This chain joins TRBV7-3 and TRBJ2-2; 8 bases are a match to TRBD2. Trimming cost V 7 bases and J 6 bases; bases outside gene matches: 7. The CDR3 is 14 amino acids. Germline values: CDR1 SGHTA, CDR2 FQGTGA. The CDR3 region is CASTASGGAGELFF. The CDR3 bases are TGTGCCAGCACGGCCAGCGGGGGTGCCGGGGAGCTGTTTTTT.

A note on this clonotype: The junction differs from germline at one of its ends, possibly a read error. The chain combines TRBV20-1 with TRBJ1-1; D is possibly TRBD1 (5 bases). From germline, CDR1 is DFQATT and CDR2 SNEGSKA (reference sequence). This CDR3 region has 13 residues. The CDR3 loop reads CSARQGLNTEAPF. For the CDR3, the DNA is TGCAGTGCTAGACAGGGCTTGAACACTGAAGCTCCCTTT.

This clonotype appeared many times. V usage is TRBV20-1 and J usage is TRBJ2-5, with D possibly being TRBD1 (6 bases). Germline V gives CDR1 DFQATT, CDR2 SNEGSKA (reference sequence). V lost 6 bases to trimming and J lost 1 base, with 18 bases between them. The CDR3 extends over 15 amino acids. CDR3 loop: CSAQGVQDSQETQYF. The DNA for the CDR3 is TGCAGTGCCCAGGGAGTTCAGGACAGCCAAGAGACCCAGTACTTC.

This clonotype has ten or more counts. The chain uses TRBV28 and TRBJ2-7; no reliable D call. V lost 3 bases and J lost 3, with 9 bases in between. This CDR3 comprises 13 residues. Germline CDR1 and CDR2: MDHEN and SYDVKM. DNA of the CDR3: TGTGCCAGCAGTTTGGGCAATCACTACGAGCAGTACTTC. It is translated as CASSLGNHYEQYF.

This clonotype was picked up a small number of times. Here the CDR3 reads CASSPSSTETQYF. The CDR3 DNA sequence: TGTGCCAGCTCACCCTCAAGTACAGAGACCCAGTACTTC. The genes are TRBV18 and TRBJ2-5; D remains unclear. The CDR3 length is 13 residues. V dropped 3 bases and J dropped 4 bases, with 9 bases sitting between them. The germline CDR1 and CDR2 sequences are KGHSH and LQKENI.

This clonotype came up many times. The chain links TRBV20-1 to TRBJ2-3, with 7 bases fitting TRBD2. V shed 6 bases and J 2 bases; nucleotides not matched to a gene: 14. The CDR3 extends over 16 amino acids. Germline-derived CDR1 and CDR2 are DFQATT and SNEGSKA (reference sequence). This CDR3 is CSASFLQRGPTDTQYF. The CDR3, as DNA: TGCAGTGCGAGTTTTCTCCAGCGGGGACCCACAGATACGCAGTATTTT.

Ten or more counts support this clonotype. The V gene is TRBV2, the J gene TRBJ1-1; TRBD1 might be the D (6 bases). The CDR3 covers 15 residues. CDR1 and CDR2 from the germline V gene are SNHLY and FYNNEI. V was pared by 6 bases and J by 0 bases, with 14 bases between. The CDR3 DNA reads as TGTGCCAGCAGAGAGGACAGTTATTTGAACACTGAAGCTTTCTTT. Its protein is CASREDSYLNTEAFF.

Of note for this clonotype: A read error may be the cause here, since a much bigger clone is one base away. The chain combines TRBV2 with TRBJ2-5; D not certain. CDR3 size: 12 residues. Germline V gene data show CDR1 as SNHLY and CDR2 as FYNNEI. CDR3 sequence: CVSSGARLWKYF. The CDR3 DNA reads TGTGTCAGCAGTGGTGCTAGACTTTGGAAGTACTTC.

This clonotype was observed many times. This chain links TRBV19 with TRBJ2-7; D ambiguous. The CDR3 has 14 amino acids. Germline V gives CDR1 LNHDA, CDR2 SQIVND (reference sequence). The germline V and J ends were trimmed by 6 bases and 0 bases, with 12 bases remaining between them. As DNA, the CDR3 is TGTGCCAGTAGCCCGACCGTCAGCTCCTACGAGCAGTACTTC. Translation gives CASSPTVSSYEQYF.

This clonotype was seen repeatedly, ten times or more. V usage is TRBV5-4 and J usage is TRBJ2-7; 9 positions agree with TRBD1. Per the germline V gene, CDR1 is SGHNT and CDR2 is YYREEE (reference sequence). The ends lost 4 bases at V and 3 bases at J; junction bases unmatched: 8. The CDR3 spans 15 residues. Here the CDR3 DNA reads TGTGCCAGCAGCGTTGATGGACAGGGGAACTACGAGCAGTACTTC. This sequence encodes CASSVDGQGNYEQYF.

A note on this clonotype: A read error may be the cause here, since a much bigger clone is one base away. The chain has TRBV19 and TRBJ2-7, with D perhaps matching TRBD1 or TRBD2 (5 bases each). The CDR3 has 13 amino acids. Looked up from germline, CDR1 is LNHDA and CDR2 is SQIVND (reference sequence). Trimming removed 4 bases at V and 0 bases at J, with 7 bases between. The CDR3 spells CASSSGGSYEQYF. CDR3 DNA: TGTGCCAGTAGTAGTGGGGGCTCCTACGAGCAGTACTTC.

This clonotype was observed at least ten times. V and J are TRBV6-6 and TRBJ2-5; weak D call: TRBD2 (6 bases). V shed 2 bases and J shed 5 bases, with 9 bases lying between them. The CDR3 has 13 amino acids. The germline V gene has CDR1 MNHNY and CDR2 SVGAGI (reference sequence). The CDR3 loop reads CASSYPRGETQYF. The CDR3 region has the DNA TGTGCCAGCAGTTACCCACGGGGGGAGACCCAGTACTTC.

This clonotype was seen just once. At one end the junction does not follow the germline gene, possibly because of a read error. The chain joins TRBV20-1 to TRBJ2-3; D possibly corresponds to TRBD2 (6 bases). Germline loops: CDR1 DFQATT, CDR2 SNEGSKA (reference sequence). The CDR3 consists of 15 residues. The CDR3 here is CSARSAGRSTDKQYF. DNA of the CDR3: TGCAGTGCTAGGTCGGCGGGGCGCTCCACAGATAAGCAGTATTTT.

The sample holds many counts of this clonotype. The chain has TRBV20-1 and TRBJ2-5, with TRBD1 identical over 10 bases. The CDR3 contains 14 residues. The germline gives CDR1 DFQATT, CDR2 SNEGSKA (reference sequence). Losses at the gene ends were 6 bases for V and 9 bases for J; bases not matched to a gene: 13. DNA of the CDR3: TGCAGTGCCAAGCCGGGACAGGGGTGGGTCGCCCAGTACTTC. Its translation: CSAKPGQGWVAQYF.

As concerns this clonotype: The final CDR3 position lacks the conserved phenylalanine or tryptophan, pointing to a likely read error. The V gene is TRBV28, the J gene TRBJ2-7, with D tentatively TRBD1 (5 bases). V was clipped by 7 bases and J by 6 bases, with 7 bases between them. The CDR3 consists of 10 residues. CDR1 MDHEN and CDR2 SYDVKM come from the germline V gene. CDR3 sequence: CASNRPEQYS. The CDR3 bases are TGTGCCAGCAACAGGCCCGAGCAGTACTCC.

About this clonotype itself: This may stem from a read error, because a much larger clone lies one nucleotide away. V gene TRBV20-1 combines with J gene TRBJ1-5, with D possibly matching TRBD1 (6 bases). The length of the CDR3 is 14 residues. Germline V CDR1 and CDR2: DFQATT, SNEGSKA (reference sequence). CDR3 in amino acids: CSVDRIHSNQRQHF. In DNA form, the CDR3 reads TGCAGTGTAGACAGGATTCATAGCAATCAGCGCCAGCATTTT.

With regard to this clonotype: At one boundary the junction diverges from the germline segment, which might be a read error. The V gene is TRBV20-1, the J gene TRBJ1-6, with D possibly TRBD1 on 5 matching bases. CDR3 length: 14 residues. Germline loops: CDR1 DFQATT, CDR2 SNEGSKA (reference sequence). The DNA for the CDR3 is TGCAGTGCTAGAACGACAGCGCGTAATTCACCCCTACACTTT. As protein: CSARTTARNSPLHF.

V and J are TRBV4-1 and TRBJ2-7; D possibly matches TRBD1 or TRBD2 (5 bases each). V gave up 1 base and J gave up 4 bases, with 5 bases separating them. Germline V lookup: CDR1 MGHRA, CDR2 YSYEKL. This CDR3 contains 12 residues. Here the CDR3 reads CASSQGGYEQYF. The CDR3 DNA is TGCGCCAGCAGCCAAGGGGGGTACGAGCAGTACTTC.

This clonotype showed up just a few times. The chain carries TRBV5-4 and TRBJ2-3; D may be TRBD2 (6 bases). The CDR3 length is 18 residues. Germline-derived CDR1 and CDR2 are SGHNT and YYREEE (reference sequence). V dropped 3 bases and J dropped 0 bases, with 20 bases sitting between them. The CDR3, as DNA: TGTGCCAGCAGCTCCACCCCCCCATGGGGGGTCAGCACAGATACGCAGTATTTT. Translated, it gives CASSSTPPWGVSTDTQYF.

The rearrangement uses TRBV4-1 and TRBJ2-5; 7 positions agree with TRBD2. Germline-derived CDR1 and CDR2 are MGHRA and YSYEKL. V dropped 2 bases and J dropped 0; count of bases not matched to a gene: 12. This CDR3 spans 18 amino acids. CDR3 coding DNA: TGCGCCAGCAGCCAATCCGGGACTATCGGGAGATACCAAGAGACCCAGTACTTC. Translating gives CASSQSGTIGRYQETQYF.

The gene calls are TRBV6-2 or TRBV6-3 and TRBJ2-6; 9 nucleotides agree with TRBD1. The CDR3 is made up of 17 amino acids. Unmatched junction bases numbered 12, after V lost 10 bases and J lost 2 bases. CDR1 and CDR2 from the germline V gene are MNHEY and SVGEGT. CDR3 protein: CAIMVQGASPGANVLTF. CDR3 DNA: TGTGCCATCATGGTACAGGGGGCCTCCCCTGGGGCCAACGTCCTGACTTTC.

In this sample, this clonotype turned up many times. This chain joins TRBV6-2 or TRBV6-3 and TRBJ2-7, with TRBD2 as a possible D gene (6 bases). This CDR3 comprises 14 residues. Trimming cost V 5 bases and J 2 bases, with 13 bases left between them. Germline V gene data show CDR1 as MNHEY and CDR2 as SVGEGT. Here the CDR3 DNA reads TGTGCCAGCAGTCGAACGGGGGATGCCTACGAGCAGTACTTC. It codes for CASSRTGDAYEQYF.

At least ten counts were recorded for this clonotype. CDR3 sequence reads: CASSGRQGISGYTF. CDR3 sequence (DNA): TGTGCCAGCAGCGGACGACAGGGGATAAGTGGCTACACCTTC. The chain couples TRBV7-6 to TRBJ1-2; 8 bases are shared with TRBD1. Looked up from germline, CDR1 is SGHVS and CDR2 is FNYEAQ. J gave up 7 bases and V 5 bases, and 9 bases lay outside the gene matches. The CDR3 consists of 14 residues.